Shown below are 30 T cell receptor beta chains from a single sample sequenced in a study of human T cells and chemical hapten exposure. Described time point: pre-sensitization, week 0. The treatment was: therapeutic diphenylcyclopropenone sensitization with weekly scalp DPC. One entry per CDR3 protein, called by TCRdb with MiXCR from the RACE reads. The table records some 330,000 distinct CDR3 sequences, roughly 6% of them present only once. Sequenced here: whole blood, sampled in connection with sensitization to the hapten diphenylcyclopropenone (DPC). Receptors originate from a woman between 18 and 30 years old with alopecia areata. Some clones in this sample may be carry-over from other donors' samples.

A few counts support this clonotype. This chain connects TRBV20-1 to TRBJ1-2; 9 nucleotides match TRBD1. Germline assignment: CDR1 DFQATT and CDR2 SNEGSKA (reference sequence). The CDR3 length is 16 residues. The V gene end was trimmed by 6 bases and the J gene end by 2 bases; junction bases not matched to a gene: 13. CDR3 nucleotide sequence: TGCAGTGCCGCAAGGGGATGGACAGGGGAAAACTATGGCTACACCTTC. Protein product: CSAARGWTGENYGYTF.

This clonotype was observed a handful of times. V is TRBV9 and J is TRBJ2-7; D gene unclear. Trimming left V 4 bases short and J 3 bases short, with 17 bases between. The CDR3 extends over 15 amino acids. The V gene's germline CDR1 is SGDLS and CDR2 YYNGEE. CDR3 protein: CASSLGWVGNYEQYF. The CDR3 DNA reads as TGTGCCAGCAGCCTAGGGTGGGTGGGGAACTACGAGCAGTACTTC. The complete variable domain, with remaining parts taken from reference TRBV9 and TRBJ2-7, reads DSGVTQTPKHLITATGQRVTLRCSPRSGDLSVYWYQQSLDQGLQFLIQYYNGEERAKGNILERFSAQQFPDLHSELNLSSLELGDSALYFCASSLGWVGNYEQYFGPGTRLTVT.

This clonotype was recorded at least ten times. The chain links TRBV12-3 or TRBV12-4 to TRBJ2-3; perhaps D is TRBD1 or TRBD2 (5 bases each). The CDR3 is 12 residues long. Trimming pared 9 bases from V and 2 bases from J, leaving 9 bases between. The CDR3 nucleotides read TGTGCCAGTGGGGGTTACACAGATACGCAGTATTTT. This sequence encodes CASGGYTDTQYF.

There are a few counts of this clonotype. The V call is TRBV4-3, the J call TRBJ2-4, with D maybe TRBD2 (5 bases). There are 17 residues in the CDR3. V dropped 1 base and J dropped 0 bases, with 13 bases sitting between them. Germline values: CDR1 LGHNA, CDR2 YSLEER. The CDR3 DNA is TGCGCCAGCAGCCAAGTCAGGATCGGACTAGCCAAAAACATTCAGTACTTC. This gives the protein CASSQVRIGLAKNIQYF.

The chain is built from TRBV4-2 and TRBJ2-2; TRBD2 matches at 8 bases. Germline CDR1 reads LGHNA; CDR2 reads YNFKEQ. V dropped 3 bases and J dropped 6; count of bases not matched to a gene: 12. CDR3 length equals 17 residues. CDR3 coding DNA: TGTGCCAGCAGCCAGACCGGGACTAGTTTCGTCTCCGGGGAGCTGTTTTTT. This gives the protein CASSQTGTSFVSGELFF.

There are a few counts of this clonotype. The CDR3 DNA is TGTGCCAGCAGATCCCTTGGGGAGGGCTATAATTCACCCCTCCACTTT. It codes for CASRSLGEGYNSPLHF. V usage is TRBV28 and J usage is TRBJ1-6; D is undetermined. CDR1 MDHEN and CDR2 SYDVKM come from the germline V gene. The CDR3 extends over 16 amino acids. The V and J ends lost 6 bases and 3 bases respectively, with 15 bases between them.

This chain connects TRBV12-3 or TRBV12-4 to TRBJ2-7; D gene unclear. The CDR3 contains 13 residues. Deletions cut 6 bases from V and 5 bases from J, with 14 bases between. CDR3 loop: CASRLSQAHEQYF. In nucleotides, the CDR3 is TGTGCCAGCAGACTGAGCCAGGCCCACGAGCAGTACTTC.

J is TRBJ2-7 and V is TRBV10-3; 11 bases match TRBD1. J was trimmed by 2 bases and V by 6 bases; bases with no gene match: 9. The CDR3 length is 16 residues. Germline loops: CDR1 ENHRY, CDR2 SYGVKD. Here the CDR3 DNA reads TGTGCCATCAGCGACCGCGGACAGGGGGCGGCCTACGAGCAGTACTTC. Encoded protein: CAISDRGQGAAYEQYF.

This clonotype appeared many times. V gene TRBV6-6 combines with J gene TRBJ2-3, with D uncertain. Germline lookup yields CDR1 MNHNY and CDR2 SVGAGI (reference sequence). V dropped 0 bases and J dropped 6 bases, with 7 bases sitting between them. The CDR3 is 13 residues long. The CDR3 coding sequence is TGTGCCAGCAGTTACTCACGTTTGGATACGCAGTATTTT. Translated: CASSYSRLDTQYF.

This clonotype was seen repeatedly, ten times or more. The J gene is TRBJ2-5, the V gene TRBV5-1; the match to TRBD1 covers 7 bases. V shed 0 bases, J shed 5 bases, and the junction held 4 bases outside the gene matches. CDR1 SGHRS and CDR2 YFSETQ come from the germline V gene. This CDR3 spans 14 amino acids. CDR3 amino acids: CASSLGDSRETQYF. The DNA of the CDR3 is TGCGCCAGCAGCTTGGGGGACAGTAGGGAGACCCAGTACTTC.

CDR3 nucleotide sequence: TGTGCCAGCAGCCATGGGGACAGCTTTCTCGCCACAGATACGCAGTATTTT. Translation gives CASSHGDSFLATDTQYF. The chain is built from TRBV14 and TRBJ2-3, with 7 nucleotides matching TRBD1. Trimming cost V 3 bases and J 2 bases; bases outside gene matches: 11. Germline CDR1 is SGHDN and CDR2 is FVKESK. The CDR3 spans 17 residues.

This clonotype was seen many times. The DNA of the CDR3 is TGTGCTAGTGGCCCACAGGGAAGGGCTGAAGCTTTCTTT. As protein: CASGPQGRAEAFF. This rearrangement joins TRBV12-5 to TRBJ1-1; maybe TRBD1 (6 bases). The CDR3 runs to 13 residues. Trimming pared 6 bases from V and 6 bases from J, leaving 14 bases between. Germline V gives CDR1 LGHNT, CDR2 FRNRAP.

There are many counts of this clonotype. The gene calls are TRBV13 and TRBJ1-2, with a possible D match to TRBD1 (6 bases). V lost 4 bases, J lost 4 bases, and 13 bases lay in between. Per the germline V gene, CDR1 is PRHDT and CDR2 is FYEKMQ (reference sequence). The CDR3 has 14 residues. The CDR3 loop is CASSYNRASYGYTF. The CDR3 coding sequence is TGTGCCAGCAGCTACAACAGGGCATCCTATGGCTACACCTTC.

This chain uses TRBV5-4 with TRBJ2-7; D may be TRBD2 (5 bases). V was cut by 0 bases and J by 5 bases, with 12 bases left in between. The CDR3 length is 14 residues. Germline V CDR1 and CDR2: SGHNT, YYREEE (reference sequence). The CDR3 protein is CASSLVAGKDEQYF. The CDR3, as DNA: TGTGCCAGCAGCTTGGTCGCGGGTAAAGACGAGCAGTACTTC.

V gene TRBV6-1 combines with J gene TRBJ2-3; 8 bases line up with TRBD2. Trimming took 3 bases from V and 6 from J; bases not matched to a gene: 8. The CDR3 extends over 15 amino acids. Germline V gives CDR1 MNHNS, CDR2 SASEGT. CDR3 sequence (DNA): TGTGCCAGCAGTGAGGCAGCGGGGGCTCATGATACGCAGTATTTT. Residues: CASSEAAGAHDTQYF.

This clonotype came up many times. The chain employs TRBV7-2 and TRBJ1-1; D possibly corresponds to TRBD1 (6 bases). Germline V gene lookup returns CDR1 SGHTA and CDR2 FQGNSA. The CDR3 is 13 amino acids. With 5 bases removed from V and 11 bases from J, the gap between germline ends came to 18 bases. As DNA, the CDR3 is TGTGCCAGCAGCGCCAGACAGGCCGGTCGGGCTTTCTTT. The encoded protein is CASSARQAGRAFF.

The chain employs TRBV12-3 or TRBV12-4 and TRBJ1-3; TRBD1 might be the D (5 bases). Trimming took off 10 bases at V and 5 bases at J, with 18 bases between the two ends. The CDR3 length is 14 residues. CDR3 DNA: TGTGCCACCCGCCGGGGGTCAGAGAGAAACACCATATATTTT. It encodes CATRRGSERNTIYF.

This sequence joins TRBV4-1 and TRBJ2-1, with D tentatively TRBD1 (5 bases). The V gene lost 1 base and the J gene lost 9 bases, with 16 bases spanning the gap. This CDR3 contains 15 residues. Germline CDR1 is MGHRA and CDR2 is YSYEKL. CDR3 protein: CASSQGGDLPIEQFF. The CDR3 bases are TGCGCCAGCAGCCAAGGGGGCGATCTCCCGATTGAGCAGTTCTTC.

This chain uses TRBV11-2 with TRBJ2-1, with D perhaps matching TRBD1 (5 bases). This CDR3 spans 16 amino acids. V lost 4 bases and J lost 4, with 17 bases in between. The germline V gene encodes CDR1 SGHAT and CDR2 FQNNGV. The CDR3 bases are TGTGCCAGCAGCTCGCGACAGCCTCAGGCGTACAATGAGCAGTTCTTC. Its protein product is CASSSRQPQAYNEQFF.

The genes are TRBV12-3 or TRBV12-4 and TRBJ2-5, with 7 bases matching TRBD2. The CDR3 is 15 amino acids. V lost 6 bases to trimming and J lost 2 bases; unmatched junction nucleotides: 9. For the CDR3, the DNA is TGTGCCAGCAGCCACGCAGCGGGGACTCAAGAGACCCAGTACTTC. As protein: CASSHAAGTQETQYF.

This clonotype was seen at least ten times. The chain links TRBV5-6 to TRBJ2-3; D remains unclear. V lost 6 bases and J lost 0, with 11 bases in between. The CDR3 length is 14 residues. Germline assignment: CDR1 SGHDT and CDR2 YYEEEE. The CDR3 DNA reads as TGTGCCAGCACCGTGTGGGGTAGCACAGATACGCAGTATTTT. This codes for CASTVWGSTDTQYF. The full variable domain, rest sourced from reference TRBV5-6 and TRBJ2-3, is DAGVTQSPTHLIKTRGQQVTLRCSPKSGHDTVSWYQQALGQGPQFIFQYYEEEERQRGNFPDRFSGHQFPNYSSELNVNALLLGDSALYLCASTVWGSTDTQYFGPGTRLTVL.

This clonotype occurred a few times. V gene TRBV20-1 combines with J gene TRBJ2-3, with 7 nucleotides matching TRBD2. Germline V gives CDR1 DFQATT, CDR2 SNEGSKA (reference sequence). This CDR3 comprises 14 residues. After removal of 3 bases from V and 1 base from J, the junction contained 4 bases not matched to a gene. CDR3 in amino acids: CSASGLAGTDTQYF. The CDR3 nucleotides are TGCAGTGCTAGCGGTCTAGCGGGCACAGATACGCAGTATTTT.

V and J are TRBV6-5 and TRBJ2-7; D ambiguous. The CDR3 covers 13 residues. The germline V gene has CDR1 MNHEY and CDR2 SVGAGI. V lost 2 bases and J 3 bases, leaving 8 bases between the germline ends. The CDR3 is CASSYLDGYEQYF. DNA for the CDR3: TGTGCCAGCAGTTACCTGGACGGCTACGAGCAGTACTTC.

This clonotype was observed at least ten times. This rearrangement joins TRBV10-3 to TRBJ2-1, with 7 bases lining up with TRBD2. In germline, CDR1 is ENHRY, CDR2 SYGVKD. Trimming took 6 bases from V and 9 from J; bases not matched to a gene: 8. This CDR3 region has 13 residues. CDR3 amino acids: CAIRPGLVSEQFF. The CDR3 nucleotides read TGTGCCATCAGACCCGGACTAGTTAGTGAGCAGTTCTTC.

The V gene is TRBV20-1, the J gene TRBJ2-6; the D gene is possibly TRBD2 (5 bases). Germline loops: CDR1 DFQATT, CDR2 SNEGSKA (reference sequence). This CDR3 region has 14 residues. V was cut by 3 bases and J by 0 bases, with 6 bases left in between. The CDR3 protein is CSARGSSGANVLTF. DNA of the CDR3: TGCAGTGCTAGGGGGAGCTCTGGGGCCAACGTCCTGACTTTC.

The rearrangement links TRBV27 to TRBJ2-2; unclear D gene. Germline CDR1 and CDR2: MNHEY and SMNVEV (reference sequence). Deletions cut 3 bases from V and 6 bases from J, with 29 bases between. The CDR3 consists of 20 residues. CDR3 loop: CASSLYRPSRLEGNPGELFF. The CDR3 nucleotides read TGTGCCAGCAGTTTGTATCGGCCCTCTCGGCTTGAAGGGAATCCCGGGGAGCTGTTTTTT.

This clonotype was observed a handful of times. The chain uses TRBV20-1 and TRBJ2-1; the D is unclear. Trimming took 2 bases from V and 4 from J, leaving 12 bases between them. This CDR3 is built from 14 residues. Looked up from germline, CDR1 is DFQATT and CDR2 is SNEGSKA (reference sequence). The CDR3 sequence is CSARRQEIYNEQFF. The CDR3 DNA is TGCAGTGCTAGACGGCAGGAAATATACAATGAGCAGTTCTTC.

The table lists this clonotype with a few counts. The chain has TRBV6-6 and TRBJ2-5; D unclear. V dropped 6 bases and J dropped 2 bases, with 16 bases sitting between them. This CDR3 contains 15 residues. Germline CDR1 MNHNY, CDR2 SVGAGI (reference sequence). CDR3 loop: CASSPPELGQETQYF. In DNA, the CDR3 is TGTGCCAGCAGCCCGCCGGAGCTGGGGCAAGAGACCCAGTACTTC.

With respect to this clonotype: A much larger clone lies a single base off, so this may be a read error. The chain is built from TRBV6-5 and TRBJ1-2, with D maybe TRBD1 (6 bases). The V end was cut by 4 bases, the J end by 0 bases, with 12 bases between. Germline lookup yields CDR1 MNHEY and CDR2 SVGAGI. This CDR3 is built from 15 residues. The CDR3, as DNA: TGTGCCAGCAGTTTTGGGACACATACTAACTATGGCTACACCTTC. It translates to CASSFGTHTNYGYTF.

V gene TRBV27 combines with J gene TRBJ2-1; D might be TRBD2 (5 bases). The V end lost 8 bases, the J end lost 4 bases, and 6 bases lay between the germline ends. The length of the CDR3 is 11 residues. Germline V lookup: CDR1 MNHEY, CDR2 SMNVEV (reference sequence). DNA for the CDR3: TGTGCCAGCCGAGGGTACAATGAGCAGTTCTTC. Its protein is CASRGYNEQFF.